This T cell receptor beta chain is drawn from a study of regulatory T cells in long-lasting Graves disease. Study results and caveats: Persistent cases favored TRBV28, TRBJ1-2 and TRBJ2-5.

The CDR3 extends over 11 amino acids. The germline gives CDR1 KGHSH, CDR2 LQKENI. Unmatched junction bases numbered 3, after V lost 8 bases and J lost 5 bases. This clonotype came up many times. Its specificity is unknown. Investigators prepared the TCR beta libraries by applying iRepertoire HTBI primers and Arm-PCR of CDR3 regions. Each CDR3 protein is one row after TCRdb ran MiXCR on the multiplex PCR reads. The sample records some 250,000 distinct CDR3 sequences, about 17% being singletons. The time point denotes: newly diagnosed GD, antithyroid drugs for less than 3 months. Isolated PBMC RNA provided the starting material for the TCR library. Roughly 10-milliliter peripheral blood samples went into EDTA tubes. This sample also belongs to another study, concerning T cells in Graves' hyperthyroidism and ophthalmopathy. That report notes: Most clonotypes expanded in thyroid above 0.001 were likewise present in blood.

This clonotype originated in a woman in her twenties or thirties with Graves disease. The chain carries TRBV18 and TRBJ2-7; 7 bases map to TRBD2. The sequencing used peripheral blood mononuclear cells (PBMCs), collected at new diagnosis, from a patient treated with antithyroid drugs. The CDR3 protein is CASGRANEQYF. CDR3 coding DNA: TGTGCCAGCGGGAGGGCAAACGAGCAGTACTTC.